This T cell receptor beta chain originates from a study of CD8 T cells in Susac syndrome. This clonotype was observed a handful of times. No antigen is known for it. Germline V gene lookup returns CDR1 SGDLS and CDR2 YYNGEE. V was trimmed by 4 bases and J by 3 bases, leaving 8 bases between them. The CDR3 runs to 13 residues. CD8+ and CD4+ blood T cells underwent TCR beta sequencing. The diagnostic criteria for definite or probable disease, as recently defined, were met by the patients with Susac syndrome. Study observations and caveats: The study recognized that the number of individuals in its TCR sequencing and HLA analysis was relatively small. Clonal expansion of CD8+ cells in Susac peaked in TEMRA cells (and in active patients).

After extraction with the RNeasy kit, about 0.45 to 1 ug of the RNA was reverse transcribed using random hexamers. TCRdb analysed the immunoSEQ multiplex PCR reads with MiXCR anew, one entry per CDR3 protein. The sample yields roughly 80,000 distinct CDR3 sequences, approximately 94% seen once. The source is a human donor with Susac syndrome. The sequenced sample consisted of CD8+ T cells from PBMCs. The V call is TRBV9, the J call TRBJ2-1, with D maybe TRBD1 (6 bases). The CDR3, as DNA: TGTGCCAGCAGCCAGGGGCTCTACAATGAGCAGTTCTTC. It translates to CASSQGLYNEQFF.